These 20 T cell receptor beta chains share one sample of origin, sequenced in a study of T cell responses to AZD1222 COVID-19 vaccine. Sequencing was performed with immunoSEQ multiplex PCR; in TCRdb, only in-frame clones are kept and a portion is missing. The sample has more than 100,000 clones, around 85% seen once. Sequencing was performed on peripheral blood, taken 28 days after the second dose of the MenACWY control vaccine. Every receptor here comes from an adult who received the MenACWY meningococcal vaccine as a control.

This rearrangement joins TRBV5-1 to TRBJ2-2; D remains unclear. The CDR3 length is 14 residues. V dropped 0 bases and J dropped 4 bases, with 7 bases sitting between them. Per the germline V gene, CDR1 is SGHRS and CDR2 is YFSETQ. The CDR3 nucleotides read TGCGCCAGCAGCTTGGATGTACTCACCGGGGAGCTGTTTTTT. Protein sequence: CASSLDVLTGELFF.

The J gene is TRBJ1-5, the V gene TRBV28; 7 bases align to TRBD1. Unmatched junction bases numbered 6, after V lost 7 bases and J lost 3 bases. This CDR3 region has 14 residues. Germline V CDR1 and CDR2: MDHEN, SYDVKM. CDR3 region: CASIETGNNQPQHF. In DNA, the CDR3 is TGTGCCAGCATCGAGACAGGGAACAATCAGCCCCAGCATTTT.

The chain couples TRBV19 to TRBJ2-1, with 8 bases that match TRBD2. CDR3 length equals 16 residues. Germline-derived CDR1 and CDR2 are LNHDA and SQIVND (reference sequence). Trimming took 1 base from V and 4 from J; bases not matched to a gene: 6. In nucleotides, the CDR3 is TGTGCCAGTAGTATAGGCTGGCGGGAGGCGTACAATGAGCAGTTCTTC. Protein: CASSIGWREAYNEQFF.

V is TRBV9 and J is TRBJ1-1, with D maybe TRBD1 (6 bases). V was clipped by 2 bases and J by 0 bases, with 8 bases between them. There are 14 residues in the CDR3. From germline, CDR1 is SGDLS and CDR2 YYNGEE. CDR3 residues: CASSVGAMNTEAFF. In DNA form, the CDR3 reads TGTGCCAGCAGCGTGGGGGCTATGAACACTGAAGCTTTCTTT.

The chain recombines TRBV9 with TRBJ1-2; 7 nucleotides agree with TRBD1. CDR1 is SGDLS, CDR2 YYNGEE, per germline. The V gene end was trimmed by 3 bases and the J gene end by 7 bases; junction bases not matched to a gene: 9. There are 14 residues in the CDR3. The CDR3 sequence: CASSGGTAGRGYTF. In DNA form, the CDR3 reads TGTGCCAGCAGCGGCGGGACAGCCGGGCGTGGCTACACCTTC. Full variable domain (remainder filled in from reference TRBV9 and TRBJ1-2): DSGVTQTPKHLITATGQRVTLRCSPRSGDLSVYWYQQSLDQGLQFLIQYYNGEERAKGNILERFSAQQFPDLHSELNLSSLELGDSALYFCASSGGTAGRGYTFGSGTRLTVV.

The chain combines TRBV28 with TRBJ1-2, with TRBD1 matching over 9 bases. This CDR3 has 13 amino acids. The trim removed 6 bases at V and 4 bases at J, leaving 3 bases unmatched. The germline CDR1 and CDR2 sequences are MDHEN and SYDVKM. CDR3 sequence (DNA): TGTGCCAGCAGCGAGGGACAGGGCTATGGCTACACCTTC. As protein: CASSEGQGYGYTF.

The J gene is TRBJ2-2, the V gene TRBV5-1; D not certain. With 0 bases removed from V and 0 bases from J, the gap between germline ends came to 6 bases. CDR1 and CDR2 (germline): SGHRS, YFSETQ. This CDR3 comprises 15 residues. The CDR3 DNA sequence: TGCGCCAGCAGCTTGGGGGGTACGAACACCGGGGAGCTGTTTTTT. Translating it yields CASSLGGTNTGELFF.

This CDR3 is CASNQTLYSNQPQHF. In DNA, the CDR3 is TGCGCCAGCAATCAGACACTTTATAGCAATCAGCCCCAGCATTTT. V and J are TRBV23-1 and TRBJ1-5; no definite D call. TRBV23-1 is assigned to the ORF class and has an uncertain function. This CDR3 contains 15 residues. Trimming removed 7 bases from V and 0 bases from J, with 13 bases in between.

The rearrangement links TRBV2 to TRBJ2-7; D perhaps matches TRBD1 (6 bases). This CDR3 contains 14 residues. V lost 7 bases and J lost 6, with 19 bases in between. Germline CDR1 SNHLY, CDR2 FYNNEI. In DNA, the CDR3 is TGTGCCAGCACCGAAGGGTATCAGGGGACCGAGCAGTACGTC. Protein sequence: CASTEGYQGTEQYV.

The chain combines TRBV7-8 with TRBJ1-5; 10 bases are a match to TRBD1. The CDR3 length is 16 residues. Germline-derived CDR1 and CDR2 are SGHVS and FQNEAQ. The J segment lost 2 bases and the V segment lost 5 bases, leaving 6 bases of the junction unmatched. The CDR3 loop is CASSHPDRGGNQPQHF. For the CDR3, the DNA is TGTGCCAGCAGCCACCCGGACAGGGGGGGCAATCAGCCCCAGCATTTT.

The chain couples TRBV3-1 (or the pseudogene TRBV3-2) to TRBJ2-4; D is ambiguous. Germline-derived CDR1 and CDR2 are LGHDT and YNNKEL (reference sequence). This CDR3 has 13 residues. Trimming shortened V by 3 bases and J by 8 bases, and 11 bases separated the two germline ends. CDR3 region: CASSHPQSYIQYF. CDR3 coding DNA: TGTGCCAGCAGCCACCCTCAGTCTTACATTCAGTACTTC.

The chain links TRBV7-2 to TRBJ1-1; D gene unclear. The CDR3 has 14 residues. CDR1 SGHTA and CDR2 FQGNSA come from the germline V gene. The ends were cut back, 0 bases at V and 3 bases at J, with 8 bases in the middle. CDR3 sequence (DNA): TGTGCCAGCAGCTTAGCTTTCAGTTACACTGAAGCTTTCTTT. It is translated as CASSLAFSYTEAFF.

Only a few counts were recorded for this clone. CDR3 region: CAISGPDSPLHF. The DNA of the CDR3 is TGTGCCATCAGTGGCCCAGATTCACCCCTCCACTTT. The rearrangement uses TRBV10-3 and TRBJ1-6; D is unclear. CDR1 is ENHRY and CDR2 is SYGVKD in the germline V gene. Trimming cost V 4 bases and J 8 bases, with 6 bases left between them. The CDR3 runs to 12 residues.

The gene calls are TRBV19 and TRBJ2-7; TRBD1 matches 7 bases. Germline V CDR1 and CDR2: LNHDA, SQIVND (reference sequence). The junction had 3 bases not matched to a gene; V was cut back by 3 bases and J by 1 base. The CDR3 runs 14 residues. CDR3 bases: TGTGCCAGTAGTATTGAGGGGGCGTCCTACGAGCAGTACTTC. It translates to CASSIEGASYEQYF. Full variable domain (rest looked up from reference TRBV19 and TRBJ2-7): DGGITQSPKYLFRKEGQNVTLSCEQNLNHDAMYWYRQDPGQGLRLIYYSQIVNDFQKGDIAEGYSVSREKKESFPLTVTSAQKNPTAFYLCASSIEGASYEQYFGPGTRLTVT.

This chain connects TRBV7-9 to TRBJ1-2; perhaps TRBD1 as D (5 bases). Germline CDR1 reads SEHNR; CDR2 reads FQNEAQ (reference sequence). The V end lost 0 bases, the J end lost 8 bases, and 16 bases lay between the germline ends. The CDR3 spans 15 residues. The CDR3 reads CASSLAGGWGTGYTF. The CDR3 coding sequence is TGTGCCAGCAGCTTAGCGGGTGGTTGGGGGACCGGCTACACCTTC.

V usage is TRBV7-2 and J usage is TRBJ2-7; a weak D match, TRBD2 (6 bases). V lost 1 base and J lost 4, with 20 bases in between. Germline V gives CDR1 SGHTA, CDR2 FQGNSA. The CDR3 totals 17 residues. The CDR3 region is CASSLDLARREIYEQYF. The DNA for the CDR3 is TGTGCCAGCAGCTTAGATTTGGCCCGTCGGGAGATATACGAGCAGTACTTC.

The genes are TRBV13 and TRBJ1-1; maybe TRBD1 (5 bases). This CDR3 has 12 residues. Germline lookup yields CDR1 PRHDT and CDR2 FYEKMQ (reference sequence). With 5 bases removed from V and 7 bases from J, the gap between germline ends came to 11 bases. This CDR3 is CASSPRRGEAFF. In nucleotides, the CDR3 is TGTGCCAGCAGCCCGCGAAGGGGTGAAGCTTTCTTT.

The chain joins TRBV10-3 to TRBJ2-1; 10 bases agree with TRBD2. V lost 6 bases and J lost 0; bases outside the gene matches: 11. Germline-derived CDR1 and CDR2 are ENHRY and SYGVKD. This CDR3 spans 18 amino acids. Here the CDR3 DNA reads TGTGCCATCAGGATCACTAGCGGGATTACCAGCTCCTACAATGAGCAGTTCTTC. Translation gives CAIRITSGITSSYNEQFF.

This CDR3 reads CASSQEELAGGLISYEQYF. The CDR3 region has the DNA TGTGCCAGCAGCCAAGAGGAACTAGCGGGAGGCCTCATCTCCTACGAGCAGTACTTC. The V call is TRBV3-1 (or the pseudogene TRBV3-2), the J call TRBJ2-7, with 12 bases aligning to TRBD2. With 0 bases clipped from V and 0 bases from J, the junction kept 9 bases outside the gene matches. The germline CDR1 and CDR2 sequences are LGHDT and YNNKEL (reference sequence). This CDR3 is built from 19 residues.

The table lists this clone with a count of one. V is TRBV12-3 or TRBV12-4 and J is TRBJ2-3; D not certain. This CDR3 spans 12 amino acids. V was clipped by 6 bases and J by 2 bases, with 6 bases between them. CDR3: CASSYYTDTQYF. Here the CDR3 DNA reads TGTGCCAGCAGCTATTACACAGATACGCAGTATTTT.